This entry is about one TCR beta chain. The antigen is unknown. Trimming shortened V by 7 bases and J by 5 bases, and 17 bases separated the two germline ends. In germline, CDR1 is SQVTM, CDR2 ANQGSEA. The CDR3 totals 13 residues. This sample was included in a study of shared clonotypes between healthy human individuals. Generated by immunoSEQ multiplex PCR, the TCRdb table keeps only in-frame clones and is missing some. The sample has some 800,000 clones, 80% to 95% seen once. Findings of the study overall: Clonotype sharing levels among donors were expected to vary with sequencing depth. A few donors showed sharing of 4.5% to 5% of naive CD4 clonotypes. Memory subsets generally showed lower estimated richness than naive subsets.

Terminally differentiated effector memory CD45RA+ cells were excluded by CCR7 positive selection of CD45RO-negative cells. The receptor was isolated from a man between 25 and 39 years old in good health. The material sequenced was naive CD8+ T cells sorted from blood. This chain joins TRBV29-1 and TRBJ1-1; D unresolved. The CDR3 nucleotides are TGCAGCGCCCTGGAAGGGTCAGCGACTGAAGCTTTCTTT. Amino acid sequence: CSALEGSATEAFF.